This entry concerns a single T cell receptor (beta chain). The data originate from a study of Ad26.COV2.S vaccination and SARS-CoV-2 variants. Treatment reported: roughly 20 received Ad26.COV2.S at low or high dose, single or two shots; about 5 received placebo; per-sample allocation not given. Sampling occurred on day 63 after the first vaccine or placebo injection. Germline V gene sequence: CDR1 SGHTA, CDR2 FQGNSA. CDR3 length: 16 amino acids. Trimming left V 0 bases short and J 3 bases short, with 14 bases between. Repertoires were generated with immunoSEQ multiplex PCR, while TCRdb's copy carries only in-frame clones and drops some. The sample records 200,000 to 250,000 clones, around nine tenths being singletons.

V usage is TRBV7-2 and J usage is TRBJ2-5; D uncertain. The sequencing here drew on peripheral blood, taken in a trial of Ad26.COV2.S vaccine versus placebo. The clonotype comes from a person between 18 and 65 years old who received the Ad26.COV2.S COVID-19 vaccine or a placebo. The CDR3 reads CASSLALLQFEETQYF. CDR3 DNA sequence: TGTGCCAGCAGCTTAGCGCTCCTTCAATTTGAAGAGACCCAGTACTTC.